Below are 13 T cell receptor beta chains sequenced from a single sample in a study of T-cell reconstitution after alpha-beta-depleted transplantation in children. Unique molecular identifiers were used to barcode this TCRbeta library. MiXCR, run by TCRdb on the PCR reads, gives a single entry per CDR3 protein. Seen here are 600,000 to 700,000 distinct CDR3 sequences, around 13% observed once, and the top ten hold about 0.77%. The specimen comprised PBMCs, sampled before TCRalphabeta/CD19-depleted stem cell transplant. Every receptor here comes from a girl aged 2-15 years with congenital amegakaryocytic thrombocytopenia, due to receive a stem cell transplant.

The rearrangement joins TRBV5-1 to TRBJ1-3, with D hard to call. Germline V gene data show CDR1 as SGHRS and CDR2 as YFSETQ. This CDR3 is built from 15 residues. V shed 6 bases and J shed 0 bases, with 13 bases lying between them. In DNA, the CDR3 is TGCGCCAGCAAGGTTGGGAGCCTCTCTGGAAACACCATATATTTT. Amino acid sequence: CASKVGSLSGNTIYF.

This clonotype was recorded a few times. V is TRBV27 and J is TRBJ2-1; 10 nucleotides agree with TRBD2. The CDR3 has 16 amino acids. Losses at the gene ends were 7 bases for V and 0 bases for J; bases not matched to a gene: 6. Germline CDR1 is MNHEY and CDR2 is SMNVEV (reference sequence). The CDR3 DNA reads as TGTGCCAGCAAATTTAGCGGGAGGAGCTCCTACAATGAGCAGTTCTTC. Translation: CASKFSGRSSYNEQFF.

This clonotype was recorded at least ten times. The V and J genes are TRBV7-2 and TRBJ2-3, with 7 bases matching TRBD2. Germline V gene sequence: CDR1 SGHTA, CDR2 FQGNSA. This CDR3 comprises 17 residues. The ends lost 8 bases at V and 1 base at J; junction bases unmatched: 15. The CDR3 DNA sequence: TGTGCCAGCGGGAGGGCCAGTTCCGGTTTTGGCACAGATACGCAGTATTTT. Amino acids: CASGRASSGFGTDTQYF.

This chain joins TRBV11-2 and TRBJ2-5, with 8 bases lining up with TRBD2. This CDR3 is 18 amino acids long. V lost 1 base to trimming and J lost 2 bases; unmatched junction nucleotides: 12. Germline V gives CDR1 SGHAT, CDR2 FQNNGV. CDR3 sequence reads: CASSLALRRTSSQETQYF. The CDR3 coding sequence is TGTGCCAGCAGCTTAGCTCTTCGAAGGACTAGCAGTCAAGAGACCCAGTACTTC.

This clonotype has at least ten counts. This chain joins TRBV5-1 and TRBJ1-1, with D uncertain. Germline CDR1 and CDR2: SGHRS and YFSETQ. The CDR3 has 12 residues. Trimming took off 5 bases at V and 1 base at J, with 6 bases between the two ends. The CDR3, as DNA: TGCGCCAGCAGTAACCAGAACACTGAAGCTTTCTTT. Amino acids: CASSNQNTEAFF. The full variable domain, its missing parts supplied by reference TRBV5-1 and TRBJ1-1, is KAGVTQTPRYLIKTRGQQVTLSCSPISGHRSVSWYQQTPGQGLQFLFEYFSETQRNKGNFPGRFSGRQFSNSRSEMNVSTLELGDSALYLCASSNQNTEAFFGQGTRLTVV.

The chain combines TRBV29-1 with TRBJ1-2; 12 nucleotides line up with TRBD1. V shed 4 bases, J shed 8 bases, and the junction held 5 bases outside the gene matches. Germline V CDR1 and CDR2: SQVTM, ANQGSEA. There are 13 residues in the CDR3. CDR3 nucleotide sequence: TGCAGCGTTGTTGGGACAGGGGGCGGGGGCTACACCTTC. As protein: CSVVGTGGGGYTF.

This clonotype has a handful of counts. CDR3 sequence reads: CASSLALGPEQFF. CDR3 DNA: TGTGCCAGCAGCTTAGCCCTGGGACCTGAGCAGTTCTTC. The chain combines TRBV7-9 with TRBJ2-1; D might be TRBD1 or TRBD2, each matching 5 bases. The CDR3 consists of 13 residues. The V gene lost 0 bases and the J gene lost 9 bases, with 9 bases spanning the gap. Per the germline V gene, CDR1 is SEHNR and CDR2 is FQNEAQ (reference sequence).

CDR3 bases: TGTGCCAGCACGCCCAGGGTAGCCAAAAACATTCAGTACTTC. Amino acids: CASTPRVAKNIQYF. The chain combines TRBV18 with TRBJ2-4; D possibly corresponds to TRBD1 (5 bases). This CDR3 has 14 residues. V was shortened by 8 bases and J by 0 bases, with 11 bases between the two germline ends. CDR1 is KGHSH, CDR2 LQKENI, per germline.

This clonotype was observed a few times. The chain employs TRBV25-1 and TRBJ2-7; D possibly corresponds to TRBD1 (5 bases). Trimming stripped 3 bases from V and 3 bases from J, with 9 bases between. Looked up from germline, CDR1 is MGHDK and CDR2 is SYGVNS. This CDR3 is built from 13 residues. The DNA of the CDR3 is TGTGCCAGCAGTGAGGGCAGGGTCTACGAGCAGTACTTC. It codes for CASSEGRVYEQYF.

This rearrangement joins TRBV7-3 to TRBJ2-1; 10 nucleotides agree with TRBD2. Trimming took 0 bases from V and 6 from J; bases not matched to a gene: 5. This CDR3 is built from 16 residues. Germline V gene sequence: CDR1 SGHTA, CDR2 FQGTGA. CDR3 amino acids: CASSLTAAGGINEQFF. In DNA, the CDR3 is TGTGCCAGCAGCTTAACGGCAGCGGGAGGGATCAATGAGCAGTTCTTC.

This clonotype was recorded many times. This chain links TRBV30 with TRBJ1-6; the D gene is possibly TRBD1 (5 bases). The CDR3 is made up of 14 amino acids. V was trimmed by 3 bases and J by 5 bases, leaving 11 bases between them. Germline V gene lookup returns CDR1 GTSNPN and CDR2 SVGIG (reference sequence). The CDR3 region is CAWRTGNNNSPLHF. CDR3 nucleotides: TGTGCCTGGAGAACAGGCAACAATAATTCACCCCTCCACTTT.

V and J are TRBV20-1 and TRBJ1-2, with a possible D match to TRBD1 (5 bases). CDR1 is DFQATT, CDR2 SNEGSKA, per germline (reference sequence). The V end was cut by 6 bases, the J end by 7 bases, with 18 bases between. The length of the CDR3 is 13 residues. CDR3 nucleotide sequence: TGCAGTGCCCGATTAAGAACACAGGCTGGCTACACCTTC. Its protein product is CSARLRTQAGYTF.

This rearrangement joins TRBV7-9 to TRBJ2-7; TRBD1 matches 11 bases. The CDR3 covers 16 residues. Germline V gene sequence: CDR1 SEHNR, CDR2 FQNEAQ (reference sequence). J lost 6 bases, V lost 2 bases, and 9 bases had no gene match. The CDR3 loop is CASSLYLDRGRVEQYF. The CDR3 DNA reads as TGTGCCAGCAGCTTATATCTGGACAGGGGGCGGGTCGAGCAGTACTTC.